The 7 T cell receptor beta chains reported below all come from one sample, sequenced in a study of blood T cell repertoires in COVID-19. Some clones are missing from TCRdb's copy, which holds only in-frame ones; the method was immunoSEQ multiplex PCR. The sample has 52,000 or so clones, almost 85% seen once. Sequencing input: peripheral blood. Receptor source: a human donor in a cohort sampled during active COVID-19.

The V and J genes are TRBV9 and TRBJ2-1; 9 bases line up with TRBD2. J lost 5 bases, V lost 4 bases, and 13 bases had no gene match. This CDR3 contains 17 residues. The germline gives CDR1 SGDLS, CDR2 YYNGEE. CDR3: CASSLLAGGRGNNEQFF. In DNA form, the CDR3 reads TGTGCCAGCAGCCTCTTGGCGGGAGGGCGTGGAAACAATGAGCAGTTCTTC.

The V call is TRBV10-3, the J call TRBJ2-1, with 10 bases that match TRBD2. Germline V gives CDR1 ENHRY, CDR2 SYGVKD. The CDR3 consists of 14 residues. The junction had 3 bases not matched to a gene; V was cut back by 2 bases and J by 8 bases. CDR3 nucleotide sequence: TGTGCCATCAGTGAGCTAGCGGGAGAGGATGAGCAGTTCTTC. Its translation: CAISELAGEDEQFF.

V gene TRBV6-6 combines with J gene TRBJ1-2, with TRBD1 matching over 7 bases. The ends lost 6 bases at V and 7 bases at J; junction bases unmatched: 14. This CDR3 is built from 15 residues. The germline V gene has CDR1 MNHNY and CDR2 SVGAGI (reference sequence). The CDR3 loop reads CASRGTVAVIGGYTF. The CDR3 coding sequence is TGTGCCAGCAGGGGGACAGTGGCAGTCATTGGTGGCTACACCTTC.

This clone was seen once. J is TRBJ1-2 and V is TRBV7-5; the D segment call TRBD1 is taken from the table without a DNA check. TRBV7-5 is classified as a pseudogene. The CDR3 extends over 16 amino acids. CDR3 nucleotide sequence: TGTGCCAGAAGCCGCGGGACAGGGAGGTCCAACTATGGCTACACCTTC. Residues: CARSRGTGRSNYGYTF.

The chain employs TRBV28 and TRBJ2-7; D possibly corresponds to TRBD1 (5 bases). Trimming pared 10 bases from V and 6 bases from J, leaving 16 bases between. The V gene's germline CDR1 is MDHEN and CDR2 SYDVKM. The CDR3 consists of 12 residues. CDR3 loop: CATGRTTREQYF. DNA of the CDR3: TGTGCCACAGGCCGGACAACCCGCGAGCAGTACTTC.

This clone has a single count. V gene TRBV6-6 combines with J gene TRBJ2-7, with TRBD1 identical over 7 bases. Germline V CDR1 and CDR2: MNHNY, SVGAGI (reference sequence). The J segment lost 2 bases and the V segment lost 2 bases, leaving 6 bases of the junction unmatched. The CDR3 runs to 15 residues. The DNA for the CDR3 is TGTGCCAGCAGTTACACGACAGGGTGGACCTACGAGCAGTACTTC. As protein: CASSYTTGWTYEQYF.

V and J are TRBV7-9 and TRBJ1-1; D gene uncertain. Between the trimmed V and J ends, which lost 1 base and 0 bases, there was a span of 3 bases. The length of the CDR3 is 13 residues. In germline, CDR1 is SEHNR, CDR2 FQNEAQ (reference sequence). This CDR3 reads CASSLDMNTEAFF. Written as DNA, the CDR3 is TGTGCCAGCAGCTTAGATATGAACACTGAAGCTTTCTTT.